This entry describes one T cell receptor beta chain. Data came from immunoSEQ multiplex PCR; TCRdb stores just in-frame clones and leaves some out. The sample includes some 260,000 clones, nearly 90% of them seen just once. This sample stems from a study of blood T cell repertoires in COVID-19. At the level of the study: The samples span acute and convalescent COVID-19 from the United States, Italy and Spain. Sources were T cells, B-cell-depleted T cells, or PBMCs; the material itself was cDNA or gDNA.

V lost 4 bases and J 1 base, leaving 13 bases between the germline ends. This CDR3 spans 15 amino acids. Germline lookup yields CDR1 SSHAT and CDR2 FNYEAQ (reference sequence). The sequencing input was peripheral blood. The TCR sequence derives from a young woman with acute or convalescent COVID-19. The chain recombines TRBV7-7 with TRBJ2-5; perhaps TRBD2 as D (5 bases). The CDR3 region has the DNA TGTGCCAGCAGCTCCCTCGAGCGGCCCCAAGAGACCCAGTACTTC. Translation: CASSSLERPQETQYF.